Listed below are T cell receptor beta chains from one sample, sequenced in a study of T-cell memory formation after mild COVID-19. TCRdb re-called the 5' RACE reads through MiXCR, storing one row per CDR3 protein. The table shows 150,000 to 200,000 distinct CDR3 sequences, with about 15% occurring only once. The sample taken for sequencing was PBMCs or a T cell subset sorted from them (not recorded which). These receptors originate from an adult woman who had mild COVID-19 (a few samples of this study predate the infection). Cell type and time point are not known. The conserved cysteine and the conserved F or W are not part of the CDR3 here. Each record gives: clone size, V gene, CDR3 protein. Some rows mark clone size as missing; the rest say once, few, many or name a class of expanded clone.

>.|TRBV18
ASSREDTTYEQY
>few|TRBV18
ASSPQRDLMETQY
>.|TRBV7-9
ASSPTEARDFSNYGYT
>few|TRBV4-3
ASSPRLAGGWPYNEQF
>few|TRBV12-3/TRBV12-4
ASSLRLAGVYEQY
>many|TRBV4-2
ASSLEGQALGGEQF
>.|TRBV2
ASSEGARVADTQY
>few|TRBV4-1
ASSYSEGYTGELF
>.|TRBV11-2
ASSLTGTVMNTEAF
>few|TRBV12-3/TRBV12-4
ASSSARASGGNEQF
>few|TRBV7-9
ASSLQQDEQY
>many|TRBV12-5
ASGLVMAGGTGELF
>few|TRBV2
ASGPQNLYTQY
>.|TRBV6-6
ASSYNGNNYGYT
>few|TRBV27
ASSPRLAGYNEQF
>few|TRBV7-2
ASSQEREGLDEQY
>many|TRBV5-6
ASSRGYNEQF
>few|TRBV12-3/TRBV12-4
ASSRLTEVKETQY
>.|TRBV27
ASSLGGRRY
>.|TRBV11-3
ASSPRLGEQF
>.|TRBV7-2
ASSPWGVDGYT
>.|TRBV5-1
ASSSAGAGFSWQETQY
>few|TRBV10-3
AIRTGASSYEQY
>few|TRBV9
ASSVGDVYYEQY
>.|TRBV7-9
ASSKDGQPAPLH
>.|TRBV18
ASSPPGLAGAGTGELF
>few|TRBV12-3/TRBV12-4
ASSPTSGTGTYEQY
>.|TRBV28
ASSLGPMGSNQPQH
>.|TRBV20-1
SARAGQGARGYT
>.|TRBV12-3/TRBV12-4
ASSLLGFQETQY
>.|TRBV5-1
ASSLEGNEQY
>few|TRBV4-1
ASSQDNFLGLAGENIQY
>.|TRBV4-2
ASSHTKDRTLYNEQF
>few|TRBV4-3
ASSQVAGWSTPLH
>.|TRBV2
AAGDTYEQY